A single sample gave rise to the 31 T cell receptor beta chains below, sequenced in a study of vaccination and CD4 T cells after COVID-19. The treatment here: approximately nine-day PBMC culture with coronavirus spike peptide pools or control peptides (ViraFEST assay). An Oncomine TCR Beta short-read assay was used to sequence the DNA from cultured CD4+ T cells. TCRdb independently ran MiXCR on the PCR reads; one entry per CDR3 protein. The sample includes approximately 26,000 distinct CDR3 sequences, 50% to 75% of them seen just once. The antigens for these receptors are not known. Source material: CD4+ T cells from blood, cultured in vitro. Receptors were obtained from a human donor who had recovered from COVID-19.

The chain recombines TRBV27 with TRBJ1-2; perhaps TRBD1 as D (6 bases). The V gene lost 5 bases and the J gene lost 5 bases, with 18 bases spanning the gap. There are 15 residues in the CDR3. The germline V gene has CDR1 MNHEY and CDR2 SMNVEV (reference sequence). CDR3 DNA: TGTGCCAGCAGTCTCAGAGGGGGGTCTCCTTATGGCTACACCTTC. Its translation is CASSLRGGSPYGYTF.

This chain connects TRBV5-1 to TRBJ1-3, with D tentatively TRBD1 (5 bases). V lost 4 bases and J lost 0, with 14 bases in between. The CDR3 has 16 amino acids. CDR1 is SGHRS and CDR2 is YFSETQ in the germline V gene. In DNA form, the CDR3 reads TGCGCCAGCAGCACCAGGGAAATGGGCTCTGGAAACACCATATATTTT. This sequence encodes CASSTREMGSGNTIYF.

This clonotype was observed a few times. CDR3 in DNA: TGTGCCTGGAGCCAGCTACCCCAGGGGGCTTTGAATTCACCCCTCCACTTT. It codes for CAWSQLPQGALNSPLHF. The gene calls are TRBV30 and TRBJ1-6, with TRBD1 matching over 8 bases. Per the germline V gene, CDR1 is GTSNPN and CDR2 is SVGIG (reference sequence). CDR3 length: 17 amino acids. V gave up 3 bases and J gave up 7 bases; unmatched junction bases: 14.

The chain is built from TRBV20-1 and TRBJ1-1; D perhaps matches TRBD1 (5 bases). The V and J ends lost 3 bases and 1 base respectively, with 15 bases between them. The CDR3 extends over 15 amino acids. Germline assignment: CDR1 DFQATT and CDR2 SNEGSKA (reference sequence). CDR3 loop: CSARGWGRTNTEAFF. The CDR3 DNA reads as TGCAGTGCTAGGGGTTGGGGACGAACGAACACTGAAGCTTTCTTT.

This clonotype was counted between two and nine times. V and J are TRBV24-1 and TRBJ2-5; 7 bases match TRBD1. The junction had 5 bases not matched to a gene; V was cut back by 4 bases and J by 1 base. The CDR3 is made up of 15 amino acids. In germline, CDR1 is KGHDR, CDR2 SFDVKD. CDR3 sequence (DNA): TGTGCCACCAGTGACCAAAGGGGGCCCCAAGAGACCCAGTACTTC. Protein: CATSDQRGPQETQYF.

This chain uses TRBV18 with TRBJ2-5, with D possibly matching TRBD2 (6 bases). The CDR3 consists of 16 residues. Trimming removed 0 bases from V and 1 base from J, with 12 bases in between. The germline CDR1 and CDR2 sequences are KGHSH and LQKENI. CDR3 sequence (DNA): TGTGCCAGCTCACCACCGGAGGGGAGGATCCAAGAGACCCAGTACTTC. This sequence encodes CASSPPEGRIQETQYF.

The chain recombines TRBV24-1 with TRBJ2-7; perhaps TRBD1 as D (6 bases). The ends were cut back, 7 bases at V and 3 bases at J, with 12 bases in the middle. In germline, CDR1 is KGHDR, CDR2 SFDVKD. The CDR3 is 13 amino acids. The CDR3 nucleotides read TGTGCCACCAGCTCCGGGACACTCTACGAGCAGTACTTC. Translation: CATSSGTLYEQYF.

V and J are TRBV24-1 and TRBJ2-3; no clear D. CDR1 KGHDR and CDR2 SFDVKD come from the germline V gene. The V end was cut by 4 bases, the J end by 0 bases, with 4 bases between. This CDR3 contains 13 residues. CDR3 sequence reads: CATSDGSTDTQYF. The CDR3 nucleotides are TGTGCCACCAGTGACGGGAGCACAGATACGCAGTATTTT.

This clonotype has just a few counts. In nucleotides, the CDR3 is TGTGCCAGCAGCAAAATGGTAGCGGACACAGATACGCAGTATTTT. It encodes CASSKMVADTDTQYF. This sequence joins TRBV21-1 and TRBJ2-3; the D segment call TRBD2 is taken from the table without a DNA check. TRBV21-1 is shown as a pseudogene. The CDR3 consists of 15 residues.

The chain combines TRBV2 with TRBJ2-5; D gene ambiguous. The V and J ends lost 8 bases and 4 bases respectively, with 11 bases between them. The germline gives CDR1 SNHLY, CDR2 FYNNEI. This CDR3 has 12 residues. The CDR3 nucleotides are TGTGCCAGCCGCCCGCAGTCAGAGACCCAGTACTTC. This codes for CASRPQSETQYF.

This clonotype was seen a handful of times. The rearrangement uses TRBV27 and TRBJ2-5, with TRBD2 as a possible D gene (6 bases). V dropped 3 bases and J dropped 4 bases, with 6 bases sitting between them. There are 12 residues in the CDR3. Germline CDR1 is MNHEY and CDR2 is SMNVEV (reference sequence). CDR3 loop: CASSFGGETQYF. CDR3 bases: TGTGCCAGCAGTTTCGGGGGAGAGACCCAGTACTTC.

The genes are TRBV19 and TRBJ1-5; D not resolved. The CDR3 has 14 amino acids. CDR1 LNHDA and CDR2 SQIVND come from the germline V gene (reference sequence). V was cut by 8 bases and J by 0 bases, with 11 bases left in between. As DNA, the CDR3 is TGTGCCAGTGGTAGCGGGAATAGCAATCAGCCCCAGCATTTT. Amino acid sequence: CASGSGNSNQPQHF.

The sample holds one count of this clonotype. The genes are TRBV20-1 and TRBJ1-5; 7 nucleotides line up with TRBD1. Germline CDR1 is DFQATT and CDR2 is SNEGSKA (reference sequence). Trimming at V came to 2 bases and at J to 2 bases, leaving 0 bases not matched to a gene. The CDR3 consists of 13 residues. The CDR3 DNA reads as TGCAGTGCTAGAACAGGGGGCAATCAGCCCCAGCATTTT. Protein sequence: CSARTGGNQPQHF.

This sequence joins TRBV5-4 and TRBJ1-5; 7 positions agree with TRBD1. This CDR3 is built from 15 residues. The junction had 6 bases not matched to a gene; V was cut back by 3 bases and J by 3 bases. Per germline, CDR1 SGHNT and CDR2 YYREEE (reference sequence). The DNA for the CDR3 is TGTGCCAGCAGCTCGCAGGGGGGGACCAATCAGCCCCAGCATTTT. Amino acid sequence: CASSSQGGTNQPQHF.

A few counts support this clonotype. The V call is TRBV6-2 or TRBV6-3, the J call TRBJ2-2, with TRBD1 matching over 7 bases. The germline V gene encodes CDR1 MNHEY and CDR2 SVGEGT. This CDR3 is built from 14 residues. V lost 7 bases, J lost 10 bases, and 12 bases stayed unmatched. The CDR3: CASTRQGRSLELFF. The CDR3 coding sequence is TGTGCCAGCACCCGACAGGGTCGAAGTTTGGAGCTGTTTTTT.

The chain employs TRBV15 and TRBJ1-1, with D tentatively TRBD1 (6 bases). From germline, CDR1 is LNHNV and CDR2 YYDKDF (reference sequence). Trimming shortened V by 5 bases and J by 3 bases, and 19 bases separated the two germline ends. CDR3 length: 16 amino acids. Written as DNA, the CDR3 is TGTGCCACCAGCCCACCAAGGGGGGGCCGCTACACTGAAGCTTTCTTT. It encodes CATSPPRGGRYTEAFF.

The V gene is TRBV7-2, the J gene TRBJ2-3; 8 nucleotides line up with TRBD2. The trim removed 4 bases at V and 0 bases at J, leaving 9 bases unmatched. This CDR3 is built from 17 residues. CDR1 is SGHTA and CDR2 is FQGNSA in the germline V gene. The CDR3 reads CASSSTGLAGSTDTQYF. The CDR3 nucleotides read TGTGCCAGCAGCTCTACCGGACTAGCAGGAAGCACAGATACGCAGTATTTT.

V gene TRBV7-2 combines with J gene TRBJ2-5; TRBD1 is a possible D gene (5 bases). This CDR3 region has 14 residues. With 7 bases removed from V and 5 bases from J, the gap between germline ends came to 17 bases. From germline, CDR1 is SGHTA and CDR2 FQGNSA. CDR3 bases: TGTGCCAGCAAAACCCAGGGTTCTGGTGAGACCCAGTACTTC. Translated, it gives CASKTQGSGETQYF.

CDR3 region: CASSYHGLAGVEQYF. The CDR3 DNA is TGTGCCAGCAGTTACCACGGACTAGCGGGAGTCGAGCAGTACTTC. The chain couples TRBV6-2 or TRBV6-3 to TRBJ2-7; 13 nucleotides agree with TRBD2. Trimming took 2 bases from V and 6 from J; bases not matched to a gene: 4. Per germline, CDR1 MNHEY and CDR2 SVGEGT. This CDR3 is built from 15 residues.

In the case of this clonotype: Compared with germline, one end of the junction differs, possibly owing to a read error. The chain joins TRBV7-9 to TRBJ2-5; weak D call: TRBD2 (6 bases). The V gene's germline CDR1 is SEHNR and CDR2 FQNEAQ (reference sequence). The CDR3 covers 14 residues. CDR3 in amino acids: CASSPDWRAETRYF. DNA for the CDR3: TGTGCCAGCAGCCCCGACTGGAGGGCAGAGACCCGGTACTTC.

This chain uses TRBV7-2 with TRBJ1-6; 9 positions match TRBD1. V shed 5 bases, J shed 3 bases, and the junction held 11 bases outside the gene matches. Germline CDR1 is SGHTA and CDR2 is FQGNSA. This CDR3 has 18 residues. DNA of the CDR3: TGTGCCAGCAGCCCCCGACACGGGACAGGGAACTATAATTCACCCCTCCACTTT. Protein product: CASSPRHGTGNYNSPLHF. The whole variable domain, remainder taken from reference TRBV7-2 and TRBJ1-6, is GAGVSQSPSNKVTEKGKDVELRCDPISGHTALYWYRQSLGQGLEFLIYFQGNSAPDKSGLPSDRFSAERTGGSVSTLTIQRTQQEDSAVYLCASSPRHGTGNYNSPLHFGNGTRLTVT.

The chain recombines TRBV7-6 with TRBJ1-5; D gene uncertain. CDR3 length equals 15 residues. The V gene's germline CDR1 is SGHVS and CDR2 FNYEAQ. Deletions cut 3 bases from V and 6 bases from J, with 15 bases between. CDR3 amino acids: CASSLGVGGGQPQHF. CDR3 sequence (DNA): TGTGCCAGCAGCTTGGGAGTGGGAGGTGGTCAGCCCCAGCATTTT.

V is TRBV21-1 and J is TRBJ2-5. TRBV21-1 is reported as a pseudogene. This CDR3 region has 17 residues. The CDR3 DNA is TGTGCCAGCGGAACAACTCCGCGACGGGGAAATCAAGAGACCCAGTACTTC. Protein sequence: CASGTTPRRGNQETQYF.

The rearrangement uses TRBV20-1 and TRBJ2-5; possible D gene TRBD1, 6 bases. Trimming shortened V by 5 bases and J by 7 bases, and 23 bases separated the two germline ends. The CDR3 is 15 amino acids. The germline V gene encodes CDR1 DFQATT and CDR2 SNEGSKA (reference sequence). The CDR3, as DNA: TGCAGTGCTCCACCCCTTTTCCCAGGGGTTGGGACCCAGTACTTC. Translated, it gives CSAPPLFPGVGTQYF.

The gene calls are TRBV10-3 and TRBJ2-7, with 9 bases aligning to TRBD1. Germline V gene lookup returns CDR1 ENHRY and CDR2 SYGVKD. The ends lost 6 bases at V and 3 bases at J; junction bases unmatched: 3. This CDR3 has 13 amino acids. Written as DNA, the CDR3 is TGTGCCATCAGCGGGACAGGGAACTACGAGCAGTACTTC. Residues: CAISGTGNYEQYF.

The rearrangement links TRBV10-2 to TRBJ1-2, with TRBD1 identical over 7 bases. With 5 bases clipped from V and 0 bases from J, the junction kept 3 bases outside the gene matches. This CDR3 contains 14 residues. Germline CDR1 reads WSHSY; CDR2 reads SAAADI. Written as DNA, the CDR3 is TGCGCCAGCAGTCGAGGGGGCTCTAACTATGGCTACACCTTC. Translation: CASSRGGSNYGYTF.

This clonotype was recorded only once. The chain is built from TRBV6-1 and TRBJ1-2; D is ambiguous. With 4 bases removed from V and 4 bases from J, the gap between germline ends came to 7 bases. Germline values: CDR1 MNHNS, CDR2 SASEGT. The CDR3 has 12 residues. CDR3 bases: TGTGCCAGCAGTGTTGACTTCTATGGCTACACCTTC. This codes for CASSVDFYGYTF.

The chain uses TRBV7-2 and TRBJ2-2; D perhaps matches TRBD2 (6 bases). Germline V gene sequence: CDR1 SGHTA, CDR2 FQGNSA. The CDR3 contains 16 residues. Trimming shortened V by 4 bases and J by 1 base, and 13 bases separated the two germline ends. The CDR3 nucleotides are TGTGCCAGCAGCTCACAAGCGGGCCGGAACACCGGGGAGCTGTTTTTT. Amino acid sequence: CASSSQAGRNTGELFF.

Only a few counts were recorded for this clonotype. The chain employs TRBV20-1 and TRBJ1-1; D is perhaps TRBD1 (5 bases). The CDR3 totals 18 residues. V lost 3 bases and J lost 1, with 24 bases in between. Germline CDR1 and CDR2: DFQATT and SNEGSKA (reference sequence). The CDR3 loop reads CSASYPTGLGPSNTEAFF. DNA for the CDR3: TGCAGTGCTAGTTACCCCACAGGCCTTGGGCCGTCGAACACTGAAGCTTTCTTT.

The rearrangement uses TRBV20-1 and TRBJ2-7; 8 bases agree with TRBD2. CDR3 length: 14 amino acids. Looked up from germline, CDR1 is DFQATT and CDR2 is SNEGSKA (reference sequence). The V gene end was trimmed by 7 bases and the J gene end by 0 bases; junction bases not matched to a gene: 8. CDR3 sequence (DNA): TGCAGTGTCCCGTTAGCGGGAAGCTCCTACGAGCAGTACTTC. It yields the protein CSVPLAGSSYEQYF.

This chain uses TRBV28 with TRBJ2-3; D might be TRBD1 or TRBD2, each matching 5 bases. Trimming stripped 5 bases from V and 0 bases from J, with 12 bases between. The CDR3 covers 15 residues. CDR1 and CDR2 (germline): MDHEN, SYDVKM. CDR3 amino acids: CASSVRGDSTDTQYF. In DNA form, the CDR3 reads TGTGCCAGCAGTGTGAGGGGCGATAGCACAGATACGCAGTATTTT.